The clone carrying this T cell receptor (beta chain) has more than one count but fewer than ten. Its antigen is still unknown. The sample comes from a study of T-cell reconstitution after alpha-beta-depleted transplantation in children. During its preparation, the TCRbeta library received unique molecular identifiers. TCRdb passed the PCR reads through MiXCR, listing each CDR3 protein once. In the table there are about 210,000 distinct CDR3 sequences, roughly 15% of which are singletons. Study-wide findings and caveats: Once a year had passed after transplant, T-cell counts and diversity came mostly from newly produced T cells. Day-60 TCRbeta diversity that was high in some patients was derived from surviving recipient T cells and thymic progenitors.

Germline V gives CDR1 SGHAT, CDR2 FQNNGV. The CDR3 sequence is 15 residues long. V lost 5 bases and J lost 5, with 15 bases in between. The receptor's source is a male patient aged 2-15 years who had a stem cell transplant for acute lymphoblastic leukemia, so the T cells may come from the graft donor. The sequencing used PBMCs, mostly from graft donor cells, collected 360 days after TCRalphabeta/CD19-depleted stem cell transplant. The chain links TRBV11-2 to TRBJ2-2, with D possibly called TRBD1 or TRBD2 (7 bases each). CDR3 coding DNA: TGTGCCAGCAGCACGCCCAGGGGGGGAACCGGGGAGCTGTTTTTT. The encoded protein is CASSTPRGGTGELFF.